This T cell receptor (beta chain) came from a study of cytomegalovirus exposure and HLA in healthy donors. Study as a whole: Later, an analysis reported that the 130 or so validation repertoires had used the same platform as the roughly 700 first-cohort repertoires. Study-wide findings and caveats: 150 to 200 TCR beta chains were listed as cytomegalovirus-associated. The tendency of first-cohort TCR clusters to co-occur in the 120 or so validation repertoires emerged from a later analysis. Cytomegalovirus status, reportedly, was diagnosed with high specificity and sensitivity by the classifier.

The protocol was immunoSEQ multiplex PCR, while the TCRdb copy is restricted to in-frame clones and leaves out a portion. Of roughly 330,000 clones listed, about nine tenths were seen once; the top ten hold roughly 1.2%. This clone appeared a few times. No antigen is known for it. The sample carries other DNA sequences with the same CDR3. Germline loops: CDR1 SGHDT, CDR2 YYEEEE. Deletions cut 0 bases from V and 4 bases from J, with 5 bases between. The CDR3 consists of 12 residues. This receptor was taken from a woman aged 25 to 39 in good health and CMV-seropositive. The chain combines TRBV5-6 with TRBJ2-7, with D unclear. The sequencing input was PBMCs. CDR3 DNA sequence: TGTGCCAGCAGCTTGGGGCAGTACGAGCAGTACTTC. Translated, it gives CASSLGQYEQYF.